The T cell receptor beta chain under discussion was sequenced for a study of CD8 T cells in Susac syndrome. Overall study findings and caveats: Clonal expansion was not observed in the Susac syndrome CD4+ T cell repertoires.

With random hexamers, about 0.45 to 1 ug RNA was reverse transcribed. One entry per CDR3 protein, called by TCRdb with MiXCR from the immunoSEQ multiplex PCR reads. Among about 150,000 distinct CDR3 sequences listed, approximately 95% were seen once. The germline gives CDR1 ENHRY, CDR2 SYGVKD. V gave up 7 bases and J gave up 3 bases, with 12 bases separating them. The CDR3 runs to 13 residues. Turning to this clonotype: Its antigen is undetermined.

Sequenced input: CD4+ T cells from PBMCs. The clonotype originates from a human donor with Susac syndrome. The chain is built from TRBV10-3 and TRBJ2-5; unclear D gene. The CDR3 DNA reads as TGTGCCATCACTCGAACCCCGGAAGAGACCCAGTACTTC. Amino acid sequence: CAITRTPEETQYF.